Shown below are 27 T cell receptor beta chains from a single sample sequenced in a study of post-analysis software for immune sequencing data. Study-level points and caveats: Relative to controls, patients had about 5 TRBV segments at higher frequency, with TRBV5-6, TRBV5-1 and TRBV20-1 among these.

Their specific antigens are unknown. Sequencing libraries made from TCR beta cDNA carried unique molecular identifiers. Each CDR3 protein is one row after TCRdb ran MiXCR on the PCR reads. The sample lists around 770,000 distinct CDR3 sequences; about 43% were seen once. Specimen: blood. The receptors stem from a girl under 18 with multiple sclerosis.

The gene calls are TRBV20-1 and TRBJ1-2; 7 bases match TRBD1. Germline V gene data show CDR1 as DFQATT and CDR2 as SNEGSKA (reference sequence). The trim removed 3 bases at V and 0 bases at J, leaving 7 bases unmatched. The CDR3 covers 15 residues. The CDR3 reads CSASSPGTANYGYTF. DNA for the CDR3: TGCAGTGCTAGTTCTCCTGGGACAGCTAACTATGGCTACACCTTC.

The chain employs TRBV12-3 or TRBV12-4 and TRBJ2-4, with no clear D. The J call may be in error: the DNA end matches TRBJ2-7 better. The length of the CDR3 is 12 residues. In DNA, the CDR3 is TGTGCCAGCAGTTTAATTGGAGTCGAGCAGTACTTC. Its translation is CASSLIGVEQYF.

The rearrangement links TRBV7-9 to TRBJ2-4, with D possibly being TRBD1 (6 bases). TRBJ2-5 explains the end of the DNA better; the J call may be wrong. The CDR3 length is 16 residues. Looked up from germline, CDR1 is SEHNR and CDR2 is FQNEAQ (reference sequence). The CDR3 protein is CASSEPQGPVGETQYF. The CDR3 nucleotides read TGTGCCAGCAGCGAACCACAGGGACCGGTGGGTGAGACCCAGTACTTC.

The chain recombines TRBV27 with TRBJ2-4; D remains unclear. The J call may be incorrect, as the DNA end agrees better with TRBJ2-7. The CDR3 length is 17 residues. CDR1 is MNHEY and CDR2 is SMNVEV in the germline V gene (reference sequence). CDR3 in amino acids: CASSPIGPNPSSYEQYF. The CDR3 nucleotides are TGTGCCAGCAGTCCCATCGGTCCCAATCCGAGCTCCTACGAGCAGTACTTC.

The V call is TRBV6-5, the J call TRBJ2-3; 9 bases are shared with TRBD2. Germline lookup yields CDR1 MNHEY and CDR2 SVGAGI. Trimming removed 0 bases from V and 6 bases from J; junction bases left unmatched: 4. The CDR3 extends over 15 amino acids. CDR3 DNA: TGTGCCAGCAGTTACTCTAGCGGGAGAGCGGATACGCAGTATTTT. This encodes CASSYSSGRADTQYF.

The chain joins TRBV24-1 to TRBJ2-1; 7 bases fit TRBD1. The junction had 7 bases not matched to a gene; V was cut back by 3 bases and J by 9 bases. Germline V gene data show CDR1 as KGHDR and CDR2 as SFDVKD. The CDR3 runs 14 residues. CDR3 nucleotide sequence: TGTGCCACCAGTGATAAGGGCAGGGGGTTTGAGCAGTTCTTC. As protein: CATSDKGRGFEQFF.

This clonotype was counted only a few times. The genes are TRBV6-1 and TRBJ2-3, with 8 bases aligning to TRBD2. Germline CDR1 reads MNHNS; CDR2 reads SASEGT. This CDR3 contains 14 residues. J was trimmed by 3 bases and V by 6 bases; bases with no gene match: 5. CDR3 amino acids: CASRIKRETDTQYF. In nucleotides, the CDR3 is TGTGCCAGCAGAATTAAGCGGGAGACAGATACGCAGTATTTT.

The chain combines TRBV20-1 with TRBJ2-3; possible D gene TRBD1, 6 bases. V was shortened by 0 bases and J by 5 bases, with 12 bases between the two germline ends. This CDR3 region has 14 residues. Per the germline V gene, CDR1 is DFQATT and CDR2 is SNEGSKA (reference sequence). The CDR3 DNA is TGCAGTGCTAGAGATGCAGGGGCGGTAGATACGCAGTATTTT. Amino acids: CSARDAGAVDTQYF.

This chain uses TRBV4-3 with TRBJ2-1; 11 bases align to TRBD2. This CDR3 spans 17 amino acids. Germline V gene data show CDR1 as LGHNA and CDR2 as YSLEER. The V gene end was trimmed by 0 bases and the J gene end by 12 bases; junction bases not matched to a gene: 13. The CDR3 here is CASSQEISGRVYNVQFF. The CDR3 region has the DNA TGCGCCAGCAGCCAAGAAATTAGCGGGAGGGTGTACAACGTGCAGTTCTTC.

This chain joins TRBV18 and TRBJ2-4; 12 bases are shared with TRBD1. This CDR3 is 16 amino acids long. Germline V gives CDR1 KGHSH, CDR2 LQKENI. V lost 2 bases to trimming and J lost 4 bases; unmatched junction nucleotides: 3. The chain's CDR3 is CASSPWDRGRKNIQYF. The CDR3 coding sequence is TGTGCCAGCTCACCATGGGACAGGGGGCGGAAAAACATTCAGTACTTC.

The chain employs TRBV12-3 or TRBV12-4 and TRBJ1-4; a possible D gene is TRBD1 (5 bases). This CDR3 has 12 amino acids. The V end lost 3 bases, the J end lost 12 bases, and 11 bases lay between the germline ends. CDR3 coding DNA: TGTGCCAGCAGTTTTCCGATGGGGGAACTGTTTTTT. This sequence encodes CASSFPMGELFF.

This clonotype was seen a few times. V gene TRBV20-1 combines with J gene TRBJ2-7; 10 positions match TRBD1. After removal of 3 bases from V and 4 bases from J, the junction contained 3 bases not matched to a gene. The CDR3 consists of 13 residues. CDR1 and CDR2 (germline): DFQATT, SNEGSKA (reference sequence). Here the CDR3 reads CSARGDRGYEQYF. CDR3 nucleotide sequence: TGCAGTGCTAGGGGGGACAGGGGATACGAGCAGTACTTC.

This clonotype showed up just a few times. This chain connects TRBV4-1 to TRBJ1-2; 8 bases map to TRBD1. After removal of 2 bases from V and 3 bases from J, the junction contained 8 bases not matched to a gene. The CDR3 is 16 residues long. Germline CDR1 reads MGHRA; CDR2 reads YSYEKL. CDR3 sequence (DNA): TGCGCCAGCAGCCAATTAGGACAGGGCTACGACTATGGCTACACCTTC. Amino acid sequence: CASSQLGQGYDYGYTF.

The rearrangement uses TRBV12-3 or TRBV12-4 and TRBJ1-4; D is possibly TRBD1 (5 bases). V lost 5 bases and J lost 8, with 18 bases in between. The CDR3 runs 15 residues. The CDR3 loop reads CASSPAGFLKEKLFF. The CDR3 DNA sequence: TGTGCCAGCAGTCCAGCAGGGTTCTTAAAGGAAAAACTGTTTTTT.

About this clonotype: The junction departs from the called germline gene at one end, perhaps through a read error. The CDR3 here is CASSIAGGRGETQYF. CDR3 DNA sequence: TGTGCCAGCAGTATAGCGGGAGGGAGGGGAGAGACCCAGTACTTC. This chain uses TRBV12-3 or TRBV12-4 with TRBJ2-5, with 11 nucleotides matching TRBD2. The CDR3 length is 15 residues.

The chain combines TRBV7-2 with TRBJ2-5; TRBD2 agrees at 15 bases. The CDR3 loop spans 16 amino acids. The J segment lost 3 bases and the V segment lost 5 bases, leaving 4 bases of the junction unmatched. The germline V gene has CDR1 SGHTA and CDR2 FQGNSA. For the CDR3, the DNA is TGTGCCAGCAGCCGGACTAGCGGGAGGGGAGAAGAGACCCAGTACTTC. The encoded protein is CASSRTSGRGEETQYF.

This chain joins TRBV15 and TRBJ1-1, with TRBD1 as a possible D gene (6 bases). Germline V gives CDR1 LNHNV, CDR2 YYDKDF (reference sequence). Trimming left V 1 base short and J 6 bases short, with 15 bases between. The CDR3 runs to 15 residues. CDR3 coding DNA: TGTGCCACCAGCAGAGTTAAACAGGGTTTCGCTGAAGCTTTCTTT. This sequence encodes CATSRVKQGFAEAFF.

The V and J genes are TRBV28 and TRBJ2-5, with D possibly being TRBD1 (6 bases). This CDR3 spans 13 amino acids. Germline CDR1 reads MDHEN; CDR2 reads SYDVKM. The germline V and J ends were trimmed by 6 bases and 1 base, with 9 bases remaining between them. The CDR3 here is CASRGGTQETQYF. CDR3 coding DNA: TGTGCCAGCAGAGGGGGAACCCAAGAGACCCAGTACTTC. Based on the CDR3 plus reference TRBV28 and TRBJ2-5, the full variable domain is DVKVTQSSRYLVKRTGEKVFLECVQDMDHENMFWYRQDPGLGLRLIYFSYDVKMKEKGDIPEGYSVSREKKERFSLILESASTNQTSMYLCASRGGTQETQYFGPGTRLLVL.

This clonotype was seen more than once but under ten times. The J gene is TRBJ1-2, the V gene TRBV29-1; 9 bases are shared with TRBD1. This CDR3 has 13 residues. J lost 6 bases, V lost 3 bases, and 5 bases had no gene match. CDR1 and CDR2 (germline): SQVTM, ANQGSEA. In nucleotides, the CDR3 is TGCAGCGTTGACGGACAGGGGTGGCATGGCTACACCTTC. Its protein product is CSVDGQGWHGYTF.

The CDR3 reads CASSLAGTGSYNEQFF. The CDR3 coding sequence is TGTGCCAGCAGCTTGGCCGGGACCGGCTCCTACAATGAGCAGTTCTTC. The chain is built from TRBV7-2 and TRBJ2-1; D may match TRBD1 or TRBD2 (5 bases each). The V end was cut by 3 bases, the J end by 0 bases, with 12 bases between. CDR3 size: 16 residues. Germline values: CDR1 SGHTA, CDR2 FQGNSA.

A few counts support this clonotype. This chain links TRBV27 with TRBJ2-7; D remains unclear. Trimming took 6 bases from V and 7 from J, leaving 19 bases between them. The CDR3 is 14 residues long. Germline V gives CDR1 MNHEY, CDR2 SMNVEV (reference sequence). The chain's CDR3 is CASSVLGSLREQYF. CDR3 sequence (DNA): TGTGCCAGCAGCGTTTTAGGGTCCCTTCGGGAGCAGTACTTC.

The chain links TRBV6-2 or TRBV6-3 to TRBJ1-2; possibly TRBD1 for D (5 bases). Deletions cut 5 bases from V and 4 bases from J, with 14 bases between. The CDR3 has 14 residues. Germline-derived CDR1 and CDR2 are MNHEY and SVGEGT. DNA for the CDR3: TGTGCCAGCAGTAACCGGGACGGAGTCTATGGCTACACCTTC. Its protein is CASSNRDGVYGYTF.

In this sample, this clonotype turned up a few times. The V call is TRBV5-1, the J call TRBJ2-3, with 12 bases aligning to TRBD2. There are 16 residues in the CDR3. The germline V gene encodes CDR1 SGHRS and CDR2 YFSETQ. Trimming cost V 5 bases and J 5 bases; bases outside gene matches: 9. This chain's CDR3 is CASRTLAGGWGDTQYF. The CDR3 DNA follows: TGCGCCAGCAGAACACTAGCGGGAGGATGGGGAGATACGCAGTATTTT.

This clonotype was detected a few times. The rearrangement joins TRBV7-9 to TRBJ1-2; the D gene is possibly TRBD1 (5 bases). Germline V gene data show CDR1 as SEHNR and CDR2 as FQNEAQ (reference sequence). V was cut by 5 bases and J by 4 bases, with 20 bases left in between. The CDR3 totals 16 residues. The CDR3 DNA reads TGTGCCAGCAGCCCCGCGACCCAGGGTAACCTCTATGGCTACACCTTC. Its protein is CASSPATQGNLYGYTF.

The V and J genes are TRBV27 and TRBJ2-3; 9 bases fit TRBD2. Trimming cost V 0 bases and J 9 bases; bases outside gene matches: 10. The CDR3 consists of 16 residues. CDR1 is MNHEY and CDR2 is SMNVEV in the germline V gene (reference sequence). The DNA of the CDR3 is TGTGCCAGCAGTTTATCTAGCAGCGGGGGGTTAAGGACGCAGTATTTT. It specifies CASSLSSSGGLRTQYF.

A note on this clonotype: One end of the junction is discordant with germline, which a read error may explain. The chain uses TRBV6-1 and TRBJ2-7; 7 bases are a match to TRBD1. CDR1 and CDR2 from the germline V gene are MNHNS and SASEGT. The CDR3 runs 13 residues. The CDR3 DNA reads TGTGCCAGCAGTGCGGGACAGCTATACGGGCAGTACTTC. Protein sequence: CASSAGQLYGQYF.

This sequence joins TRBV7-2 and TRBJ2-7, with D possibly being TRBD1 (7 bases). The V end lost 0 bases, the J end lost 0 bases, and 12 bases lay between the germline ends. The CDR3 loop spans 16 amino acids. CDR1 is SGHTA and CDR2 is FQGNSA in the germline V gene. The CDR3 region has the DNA TGTGCCAGCAGCTTAGCGGCGGGGACAGCCTCCTACGAGCAGTACTTC. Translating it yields CASSLAAGTASYEQYF.